The rows below give T cell receptor beta chains drawn from one sample of a study of T cell changes during pregnancy in multiple sclerosis. TCRdb's copy holds only in-frame clones and misses some; the assay was immunoSEQ multiplex PCR. Of 25,000 to 30,000 clones listed, over 75% are singletons. The sequencing here drew on CD8+ T cells from peripheral blood mononuclear cells, taken after pregnancy. These TCRs come from a female donor with multiple sclerosis, enrolled in a pregnancy study. CDR3s include the opening cysteine and the closing phenylalanine or tryptophan. The order of the fields is V gene, D gene, clone size, J gene, CDR3 protein, CDR3 DNA. A D gene is named only where the DNA matches it firmly. Clone size appears in some rows only: once, few, many, or a class for an expanded clone.

V: TRBV5-1
D: -
size: many
J: TRBJ1-1
CDR3: CASSLSTGYEAFF
DNA: TGCGCCAGCAGCTTAAGCACAGGGTATGAAGCTTTCTTT

V: TRBV5-6
D: -
size: -
J: TRBJ1-4
CDR3: CASSLGSDEKLFF
DNA: TGTGCCAGCAGCCTAGGCTCGGATGAAAAACTGTTTTTT

V: TRBV7-5
D: -
size: -
J: TRBJ2-6
CDR3: CARSLGLAGGPYSGANVLTF
DNA: TGTGCCAGAAGCTTAGGTCTAGCGGGGGGACCTTACTCTGGGGCCAACGTCCTGACTTTC

V: TRBV5-6
D: -
size: few
J: TRBJ2-1
CDR3: CASSFLSVEQFF
DNA: TGTGCCAGCAGCTTTTTGAGTGTTGAGCAGTTCTTC

V: TRBV5-1
D: -
size: few
J: TRBJ2-1
CDR3: CASSVPGHYNEQFF
DNA: TGCGCCAGCAGCGTCCCGGGACACTACAATGAGCAGTTCTTC

V: TRBV21-1
D: -
size: -
J: TRBJ1-4
CDR3: CASSKKRGRRVPTNEKLFF
DNA: TGTGCCAGCAGCAAAAAAAGGGGGCGAAGGGTTCCAACTAATGAAAAACTGTTTTTT

V: TRBV10-3
D: TRBD1
size: -
J: TRBJ1-2
CDR3: CAISGDSGYNYGYTF
DNA: TGTGCCATCAGTGGGGACAGCGGATATAACTATGGCTACACCTTC

V: TRBV6-5
D: TRBD1
size: -
J: TRBJ2-1
CDR3: CASSFSTGGSDEQFF
DNA: TGTGCCAGCAGTTTTTCCACAGGGGGATCGGATGAGCAGTTCTTC

V: TRBV4-2
D: TRBD1
size: -
J: TRBJ2-3
CDR3: CASSQGTGGADTQYF
DNA: TGTGCCAGCAGCCAAGGGACAGGGGGCGCAGATACGCAGTATTTT

V: TRBV7-2
D: -
size: -
J: TRBJ2-5
CDR3: CASSRIRGRGETQYF
DNA: TGTGCCAGCAGCCGGATACGGGGGCGGGGGGAGACCCAGTACTTC

V: TRBV18
D: -
size: -
J: TRBJ2-2
CDR3: CASSPESIFTGELFF
DNA: TGTGCCAGCTCACCAGAGTCTATTTTCACCGGGGAGCTGTTTTTT